This TCR beta chain was captured by sequencing in a study of blood T cell repertoires in COVID-19. Overall study context: PBMCs, B-cell-depleted T cells, or T cells provided the cDNA or gDNA that made up the material.

Data came from immunoSEQ multiplex PCR; TCRdb stores just in-frame clones and leaves some out. The data show tens of thousands of clones, about 80% seen once. The CDR3 runs to 18 residues. Per germline, CDR1 SGHRS and CDR2 YFSETQ. V dropped 3 bases and J dropped 10; count of bases not matched to a gene: 17. The chain uses TRBV5-1 and TRBJ2-1; TRBD2 agrees at 12 bases. Material for sequencing was peripheral blood. The TCR was taken from a man in his fifties or sixties with COVID-19, enrolled during active disease. Here the CDR3 reads CASSSIPALAGGAIEQFF. The CDR3 DNA is TGCGCCAGCAGCTCCATTCCTGCACTAGCGGGAGGCGCCATAGAGCAGTTCTTC. The complete variable domain, with remaining parts taken from reference TRBV5-1 and TRBJ2-1, reads KAGVTQTPRYLIKTRGQQVTLSCSPISGHRSVSWYQQTPGQGLQFLFEYFSETQRNKGNFPGRFSGRQFSNSRSEMNVSTLELGDSALYLCASSSIPALAGGAIEQFFGPGTRLTVL.